The clone carrying this T cell receptor beta chain appeared many times. Its antigen is undetermined. Unmatched junction bases numbered 4, after V lost 2 bases and J lost 4 bases. CDR1 and CDR2 (germline): SNHLY, FYNNEI. This CDR3 is 15 amino acids long. The sample belongs to a study of CD8+CD57+ T cells in acquired aplastic anemia. Whole-study results and caveats: CD8+ Simpson's diversity showed no significant patient-control difference.

Using genomic DNA as the template, TCR beta VDJ and CDR3 profiling was carried out. TCRdb used MiXCR to reprocess the reads, holding one entry per CDR3 protein. Among some 170,000 distinct CDR3 sequences listed, 40% to 50% were seen once. Whoever was chosen for sequencing had shown CD8+CD57+ cell expansion by flow cytometry. The receptor's source is a human donor with aplastic anemia. The chain has TRBV2 and TRBJ2-1; TRBD2 matches 8 bases. Input material: sorted CD4+, CD8+, or CD8+CD57+ T cells (not recorded which) from PBMCs. The CDR3: CASSELASGYNEQFF. In DNA form, the CDR3 reads TGTGCCAGCAGTGAATTAGCTAGCGGGTACAATGAGCAGTTCTTC.